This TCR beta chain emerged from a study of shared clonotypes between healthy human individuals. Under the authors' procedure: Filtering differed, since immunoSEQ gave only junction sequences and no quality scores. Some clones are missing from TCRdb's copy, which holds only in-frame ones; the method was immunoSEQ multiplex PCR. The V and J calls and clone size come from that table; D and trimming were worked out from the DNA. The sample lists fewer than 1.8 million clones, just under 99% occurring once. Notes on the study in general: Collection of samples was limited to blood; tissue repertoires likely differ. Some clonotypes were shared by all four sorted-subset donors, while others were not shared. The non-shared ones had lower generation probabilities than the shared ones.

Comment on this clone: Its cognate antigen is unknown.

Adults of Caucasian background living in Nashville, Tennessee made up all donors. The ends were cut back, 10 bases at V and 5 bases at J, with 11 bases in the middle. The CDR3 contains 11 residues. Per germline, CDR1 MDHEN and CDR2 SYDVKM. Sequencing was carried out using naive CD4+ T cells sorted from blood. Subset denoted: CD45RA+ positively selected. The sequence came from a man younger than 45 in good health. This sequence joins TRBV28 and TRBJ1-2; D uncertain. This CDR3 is CATGAGYGYTF. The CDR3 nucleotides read TGTGCCACCGGCGCCGGGTATGGCTACACCTTC.